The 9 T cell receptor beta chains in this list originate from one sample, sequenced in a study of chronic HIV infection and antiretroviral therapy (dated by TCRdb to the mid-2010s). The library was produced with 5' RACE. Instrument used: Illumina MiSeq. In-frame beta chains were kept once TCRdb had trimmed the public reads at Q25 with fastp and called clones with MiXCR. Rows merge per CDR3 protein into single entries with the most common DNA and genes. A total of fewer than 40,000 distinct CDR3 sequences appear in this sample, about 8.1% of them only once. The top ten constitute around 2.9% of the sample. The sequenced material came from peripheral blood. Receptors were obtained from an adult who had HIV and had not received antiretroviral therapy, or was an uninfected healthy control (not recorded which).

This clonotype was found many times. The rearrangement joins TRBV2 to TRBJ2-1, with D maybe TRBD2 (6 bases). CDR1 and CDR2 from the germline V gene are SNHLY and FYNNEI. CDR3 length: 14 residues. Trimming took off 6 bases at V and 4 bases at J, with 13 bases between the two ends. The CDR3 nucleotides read TGTGCCAGCAGGGGGGTACGGGGGTACAATGAGCAGTTCTTC. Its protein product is CASRGVRGYNEQFF.

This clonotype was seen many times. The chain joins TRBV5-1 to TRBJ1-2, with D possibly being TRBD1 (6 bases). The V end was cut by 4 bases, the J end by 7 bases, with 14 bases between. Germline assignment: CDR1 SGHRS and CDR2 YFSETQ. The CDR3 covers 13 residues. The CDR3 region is CASSLATGGGYTF. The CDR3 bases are TGCGCCAGCAGCCTCGCGACAGGAGGTGGCTACACCTTC.

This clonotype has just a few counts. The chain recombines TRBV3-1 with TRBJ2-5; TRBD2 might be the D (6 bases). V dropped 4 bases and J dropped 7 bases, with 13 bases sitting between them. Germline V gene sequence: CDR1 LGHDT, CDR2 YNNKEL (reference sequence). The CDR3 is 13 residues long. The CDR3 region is CASSPRGPGTQYF. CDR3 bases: TGTGCCAGCAGCCCGCGGGGCCCGGGGACCCAGTACTTC.

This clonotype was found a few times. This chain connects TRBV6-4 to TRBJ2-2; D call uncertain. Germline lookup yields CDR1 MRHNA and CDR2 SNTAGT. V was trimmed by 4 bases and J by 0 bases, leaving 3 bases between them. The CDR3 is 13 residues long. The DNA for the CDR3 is TGTGCCAGCAGTGGGACGAACACCGGGGAGCTGTTTTTT. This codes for CASSGTNTGELFF.

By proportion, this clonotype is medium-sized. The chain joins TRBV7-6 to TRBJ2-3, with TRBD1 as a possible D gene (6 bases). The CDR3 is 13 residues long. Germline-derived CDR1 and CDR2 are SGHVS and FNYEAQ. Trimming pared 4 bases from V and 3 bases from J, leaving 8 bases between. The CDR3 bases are TGTGCCAGCAGCTCTACAGGGACAGATACGCAGTATTTT. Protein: CASSSTGTDTQYF.

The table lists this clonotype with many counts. CDR3 in amino acids: CASSFLLNTEAFF. CDR3 bases: TGTGCCAGCAGTTTCTTACTGAACACTGAAGCTTTCTTT. This rearrangement joins TRBV28 to TRBJ1-1, with D unclear. The V end was cut by 3 bases, the J end by 0 bases, with 5 bases between. In germline, CDR1 is MDHEN, CDR2 SYDVKM. The CDR3 sequence is 13 residues long.

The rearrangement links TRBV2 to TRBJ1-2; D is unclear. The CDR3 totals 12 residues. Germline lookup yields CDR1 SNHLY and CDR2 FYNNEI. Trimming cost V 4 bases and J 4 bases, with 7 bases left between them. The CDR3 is CASSGSRYGYTF. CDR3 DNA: TGTGCCAGCAGTGGGTCTCGCTATGGCTACACCTTC.

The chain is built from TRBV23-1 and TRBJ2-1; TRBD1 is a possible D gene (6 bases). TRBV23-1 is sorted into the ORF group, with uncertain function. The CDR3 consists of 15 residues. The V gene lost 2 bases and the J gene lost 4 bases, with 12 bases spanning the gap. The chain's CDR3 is CASSQGQFKYNEQFF. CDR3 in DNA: TGCGCCAGCAGTCAAGGACAGTTTAAATACAATGAGCAGTTCTTC.

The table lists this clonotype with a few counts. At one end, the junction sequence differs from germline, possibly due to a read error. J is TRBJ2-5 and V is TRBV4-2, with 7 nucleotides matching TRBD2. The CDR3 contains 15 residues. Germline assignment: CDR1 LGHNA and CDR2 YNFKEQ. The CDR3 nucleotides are TGTGCCGGCAGCCAAGGCCGGGGGGAGGTGGAGACCCAGTACTTC. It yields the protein CAGSQGRGEVETQYF.